The rows below give T cell receptor beta chains drawn from one sample of a study of shared clonotypes between healthy human individuals. Sequencing was performed with immunoSEQ multiplex PCR; in TCRdb, only in-frame clones are kept and a portion is missing. The table shows roughly 2.2 million clones, with 80% to 95% occurring only once. The sample taken for sequencing was naive CD4+ T cells from PBMCs. These receptor sequences come from a man aged 18 to 29 in good health. Some clones in this sample may be carry-over from other donors' samples. CDR3s include the opening cysteine and the closing phenylalanine or tryptophan. Each record gives: J gene, D gene, V gene, clone size, CDR3 DNA, CDR3 protein. D genes are given only for firm matches. Clone size is stated in some rows and not others, as once, few, many or a class when expanded.

>TRBJ2-7|NA|TRBV5-4|NA
TGTGCCAGCAGCTTGGGCAGGCCCCCGGCCTACGAGCAGTACTTC
CASSLGRPPAYEQYF
>TRBJ1-2|NA|TRBV30|once
TGTGCCTGGAGTAGGTCAGTCCTCGGGGATGGCTACACCTTC
CAWSRSVLGDGYTF
>TRBJ2-5|NA|TRBV7-9|NA
TGTGCCAGCAGCCCCGGGACTCATCAAGAGACCCAGTACTTC
CASSPGTHQETQYF
>TRBJ2-3|NA|TRBV13|NA
TGTGCCAGCACCAATAAGGATACGCAGTATTTT
CASTNKDTQYF
>TRBJ1-1|TRBD1|TRBV5-1|NA
TGCGCCAGCAGAGTTCTCCCGGGACAGGGGGCTATGGCTTTCTTT
CASRVLPGQGAMAFF
>TRBJ1-1|NA|TRBV11-3|few
TGTGCCAGCAGCCCAAGGGCCCGGGGGACTGAAGCTTTCTTT
CASSPRARGTEAFF
>TRBJ2-3|TRBD2|TRBV6-5|NA
TGTGCCAGCAGTTACTCGGGACGGGAGGAACATACGCAGTATTTT
CASSYSGREEHTQYF
>TRBJ1-1|NA|TRBV9|NA
TGTGCCAGCAGCGCAGGACCGTTAACCATAGAAGCTTTCTTT
CASSAGPLTIEAFF
>TRBJ2-5|NA|TRBV5-1|once
TGCGCCAGCAGCATGGGACAATTGGCCGAGACCCAGTACTTC
CASSMGQLAETQYF
>TRBJ1-4|NA|TRBV7-6|NA
TGTGCCAGCAGCCTGCGACAAGGACGGGACGAAAAACTGTTTTTT
CASSLRQGRDEKLFF
>TRBJ2-1|NA|TRBV30|NA
TGTGCCTGGAGTATAGTGACGAATGAGCAGTTCTTC
CAWSIVTNEQFF
>TRBJ2-1|TRBD2|TRBV4-1|NA
TGCGCCGGCGTGGGGGTGGGGGGGTACAATGAGCAGTTCTTC
CAGVGVGGYNEQFF
>TRBJ2-5|TRBD1|TRBV5-1|NA
TGCGCCAGCAGCAAAACCGGGACAGGGATGGAGACCCAGTACTTC
CASSKTGTGMETQYF
>TRBJ1-4|NA|TRBV7-2|NA
TGTGCCAGCAGCCAGTGGGGGGGGTCAAAACTGTTTTTT
CASSQWGGSKLFF
>TRBJ1-1|TRBD1|TRBV5-8|NA
TGTGCCAGCAGCTTTACCGGGACAGGGGGCACTGAAGCTTTCTTT
CASSFTGTGGTEAFF
>TRBJ1-4|TRBD1|TRBV2|NA
TGTGCCAGCAGGACAGGGGCAGGTGAAAAACTGTTTTTT
CASRTGAGEKLFF
>TRBJ2-5|TRBD2|TRBV30|NA
TGTGCCTGGAGCTCGGGGGGACTAGAGACCCAGTACTTC
CAWSSGGLETQYF
>TRBJ2-7|NA|TRBV19|once
TGTGCCAGTATCCCCATCTCGAAGAACTCCTACGAGCAGTACTTC
CASIPISKNSYEQYF
>TRBJ2-5|NA|TRBV4-3|NA
TGCGCCAGCAGCCAAGAAGGTAGGGGCGTCGGAGAGACCCAGTACTTC
CASSQEGRGVGETQYF
>TRBJ2-1|TRBD2|TRBV19|NA
TGTGCCAGTAGTGGGGGACTAGCGGGAGGCTCCTACAATGAGCAGTTCTTC
CASSGGLAGGSYNEQFF
>TRBJ1-3|NA|TRBV5-1|NA
TGCGCCAGCAGCGAAACCCCGACAGTCTCTGGAAACACCATATATTTT
CASSETPTVSGNTIYF
>TRBJ2-4|NA|TRBV15|NA
TGTGCCACCAGCAGAGATCGGTTGGGACAAAACATTCAGTACTTC
CATSRDRLGQNIQYF
>TRBJ2-1|TRBD2|TRBV27|NA
TGTGCCAGCAGTTTTAATAGCGGGAGTTTAAATGAGCAGTTCTTC
CASSFNSGSLNEQFF
>TRBJ1-1|NA|TRBV28|NA
TGTGCCAGCAGTTTATCGAGGCCGGGGGGCACTGAAGCTTTCTTT
CASSLSRPGGTEAFF
>TRBJ2-7|TRBD1|TRBV28|NA
TGTGCCAGCAGTATGGACAGGGGGTACGAGCAGTACTTC
CASSMDRGYEQYF
>TRBJ1-1|TRBD1|TRBV5-5|NA
TGTGCCAGCAGCCGACAGGGGAACACTGAAGCTTTCTTT
CASSRQGNTEAFF
>TRBJ2-5|NA|TRBV6-1|NA
TGTGCCAGCAGTGAGAGGAGGGGGGGAAGAGAGACCCAGTACTTC
CASSERRGGRETQYF
>TRBJ2-3|NA|TRBV7-2|NA
TGTGCCAGCAGCTCCCCCCGAGATACGCAGTATTTT
CASSSPRDTQYF
>TRBJ2-7|TRBD2|TRBV11-3|NA
TGTGCCAGCAGCTCAGGACTAGCGGGGGCCTGGGCCTACGAGCAGTACTTC
CASSSGLAGAWAYEQYF
>TRBJ1-2|NA|TRBV5-1|NA
TGCGCCAGCAGCCCTGAACCGGGCCCACCATACTATGGCTACACCTTC
CASSPEPGPPYYGYTF
>TRBJ2-2|TRBD2|TRBV5-5|NA
TGTGCCAGCAGAGGCTCCGGGAGGGTAACCGGGGAGCTGTTTTTT
CASRGSGRVTGELFF
>TRBJ2-1|TRBD1|TRBV11-1|NA
TGTGCCAGCAGCCCCGACAGGGTCTACAATGAGCAGTTCTTC
CASSPDRVYNEQFF
>TRBJ2-5|NA|TRBV28|NA
TGTGCCAGCAGCACCCGCAGACAGGACTACCAAGAGACCCAGTACTTC
CASSTRRQDYQETQYF
>TRBJ2-3|NA|TRBV7-3|NA
TGTGCCAGCAGCTTATTAGGGTCAGATACGCAGTATTTT
CASSLLGSDTQYF
>TRBJ2-2|TRBD2|TRBV19|NA
TGTGCCAGTAGTATGAGGACTAGCGGGTACACCGGGGAGCTGTTTTTT
CASSMRTSGYTGELFF
>TRBJ2-5|NA|TRBV7-9|NA
TGTGCCAGCGGCCTTGGACTGGAGAAGTTCCAAGAGACCCAGTACTTC
CASGLGLEKFQETQYF
>TRBJ1-1|NA|TRBV21-1|NA
TGTGCCAGCAGCAAAGCCCCCGGGACCTCCAAAGGGGCTGAAGCTTTCTTT
CASSKAPGTSKGAEAFF